This T cell receptor (beta chain) was captured by sequencing in a study of cytomegalovirus exposure and HLA in healthy donors. Concerning this clone: Its antigen remains unknown.

PCR primers comprised 60 Vbeta and 13 Jbeta primers. The data were produced by immunoSEQ multiplex PCR, yet TCRdb's version contains in-frame clones alone and is incomplete. The sample shows roughly 140,000 clones, around 79% of them seen only once. V trimming: 5 bases; J trimming: 4 bases; junction bases outside the gene matches: 10. The CDR3 length is 15 residues. CDR1 and CDR2 from the germline V gene are MNHEY and SVGAGI. Study-wide results and limits: One variant, a missense change in DCLRE1C, was linked in a later analysis to TCR beta V- and J-gene trimming. Overall, about 160 TCR beta chains were annotated as cytomegalovirus-associated.

The source of this sequence is a man between 40 and 49 years old in good health and CMV-seropositive. The chain employs TRBV6-5 and TRBJ1-2; 7 nucleotides agree with TRBD1. Material for sequencing was PBMCs. CDR3 residues: CASSHYRDRGYGYTF. CDR3 sequence (DNA): TGTGCCAGCAGTCACTACAGGGACAGAGGCTATGGCTACACCTTC.